Listed below are T cell receptor beta chains from one sample, sequenced in a study of siplizumab effects on memory and regulatory T cells. Method: immunoSEQ multiplex PCR; TCRdb's copy keeps in-frame clones and lacks some. The table lists about 91,000 clones, approximately 94% of them singletons. Sequencing input: CD8+ T cells sorted from blood. The receptor set was obtained from a human donor in good health. Each CDR3 is given without its conserved first and last residue. Expanded clones are given a class, and other clones once, few, many or no size at all.

abundance: -
j_gene: TRBJ2-7
v_gene: TRBV6-1
CDR3aa: ASSEALGGAYEQY

abundance: -
j_gene: TRBJ2-2
v_gene: TRBV4-1
CDR3aa: ASTRLADNTGELF

abundance: once
j_gene: TRBJ1-5
v_gene: TRBV6-5
CDR3aa: ASSRDKTSNQPQH

abundance: -
j_gene: TRBJ2-7
v_gene: TRBV7-9
CDR3aa: ASSLVGEQY

abundance: -
j_gene: TRBJ1-5
v_gene: TRBV4-1
CDR3aa: ASSQGHGNSNQPQH

abundance: -
j_gene: TRBJ2-3
v_gene: TRBV9
CDR3aa: ASSVGGSGRTDTQY

abundance: -
j_gene: TRBJ1-2
v_gene: TRBV4-1
CDR3aa: ASSQEGTEANYGYT

abundance: -
j_gene: TRBJ2-1
v_gene: TRBV5-6
CDR3aa: ASSLERLADNNEQF

abundance: few
j_gene: TRBJ1-5
v_gene: TRBV9
CDR3aa: ASSVGEGLFSNQPQH

abundance: -
j_gene: TRBJ1-2
v_gene: TRBV2
CDR3aa: ASSEESTGYAGGYT

abundance: few
j_gene: TRBJ1-1
v_gene: TRBV27
CDR3aa: ASSWGDLLNTEAF

abundance: -
j_gene: TRBJ2-3
v_gene: TRBV7-3
CDR3aa: ASSSGQGDSTDTQY

abundance: -
j_gene: TRBJ2-7
v_gene: TRBV7-9
CDR3aa: ASAITQGPNIYEQY

abundance: once
j_gene: TRBJ1-1
v_gene: TRBV28
CDR3aa: ASIDRAWNTEAF

abundance: -
j_gene: TRBJ2-7
v_gene: TRBV2
CDR3aa: ASSEFFGKTGEQY

abundance: -
j_gene: TRBJ2-7
v_gene: TRBV7-8
CDR3aa: ASSSGTEPYEQY

abundance: -
j_gene: TRBJ1-4
v_gene: TRBV19
CDR3aa: ASSIWGETDEKLF

abundance: -
j_gene: TRBJ2-3
v_gene: TRBV9
CDR3aa: ASSETGGSTDTQY

abundance: -
j_gene: TRBJ1-6
v_gene: TRBV27
CDR3aa: ASSLTAVENSPLH

abundance: -
j_gene: TRBJ1-5
v_gene: TRBV6-5
CDR3aa: ASSSTGNSNQPQH

abundance: -
j_gene: TRBJ2-5
v_gene: TRBV11-3
CDR3aa: ASSLRAGTSRETQY

abundance: -
j_gene: TRBJ2-7
v_gene: TRBV7-6
CDR3aa: ASSSRAPTYEQY

abundance: once
j_gene: TRBJ1-2
v_gene: TRBV4-3
CDR3aa: ASSQDRVTSNYGYT

abundance: once
j_gene: TRBJ2-2
v_gene: TRBV4-2
CDR3aa: ASSQDLGDRYTGELF

abundance: -
j_gene: TRBJ2-7
v_gene: TRBV15
CDR3aa: ATSSLGASYEQY

abundance: -
j_gene: TRBJ2-1
v_gene: TRBV7-9
CDR3aa: ASSLLAGGNYNEQF

abundance: -
j_gene: TRBJ1-1
v_gene: TRBV19
CDR3aa: ASTLTRGTEAF

abundance: once
j_gene: TRBJ2-2
v_gene: TRBV5-1
CDR3aa: ASSLEGFNTGELF

abundance: -
j_gene: TRBJ2-7
v_gene: TRBV7-9
CDR3aa: ASSHGDYYEQY

abundance: -
j_gene: TRBJ1-6
v_gene: TRBV15
CDR3aa: ATSRGTDYNSPLH

abundance: -
j_gene: TRBJ2-2
v_gene: TRBV11-2
CDR3aa: ASSTSGGFTGELF

abundance: -
j_gene: TRBJ1-1
v_gene: TRBV7-6
CDR3aa: ASSDTVNTEAF

abundance: -
j_gene: TRBJ2-5
v_gene: TRBV7-2
CDR3aa: ASSLTPRGGQETQY

abundance: -
j_gene: TRBJ2-7
v_gene: TRBV7-9
CDR3aa: ASSLLAGRSEQY

abundance: -
j_gene: TRBJ1-2
v_gene: TRBV7-9
CDR3aa: ASSLGETESYGYT

abundance: -
j_gene: TRBJ1-2
v_gene: TRBV5-1
CDR3aa: ASSLVDRVNGYT

abundance: -
j_gene: TRBJ2-1
v_gene: TRBV5-8
CDR3aa: ASSFGPRAGEQF

abundance: few
j_gene: TRBJ2-7
v_gene: TRBV4-2
CDR3aa: ASSQDWAGGYEQY

abundance: -
j_gene: TRBJ2-7
v_gene: TRBV27
CDR3aa: ASSLSVGLAGGLSEQY

abundance: -
j_gene: TRBJ1-6
v_gene: TRBV28
CDR3aa: ASSLGQGNSPLH

abundance: -
j_gene: TRBJ2-7
v_gene: TRBV9
CDR3aa: ASSVDWTANSYEQY

abundance: -
j_gene: TRBJ1-3
v_gene: TRBV7-9
CDR3aa: ASAKYSGNTIY

abundance: -
j_gene: TRBJ2-2
v_gene: TRBV15
CDR3aa: ATSSPFGERELF

abundance: -
j_gene: TRBJ1-2
v_gene: TRBV5-1
CDR3aa: ASSLSGGNYGYT

abundance: -
j_gene: TRBJ2-1
v_gene: TRBV5-6
CDR3aa: ASSLASGAEQF

abundance: -
j_gene: TRBJ2-7
v_gene: TRBV2
CDR3aa: ASSEEGPAYEQY